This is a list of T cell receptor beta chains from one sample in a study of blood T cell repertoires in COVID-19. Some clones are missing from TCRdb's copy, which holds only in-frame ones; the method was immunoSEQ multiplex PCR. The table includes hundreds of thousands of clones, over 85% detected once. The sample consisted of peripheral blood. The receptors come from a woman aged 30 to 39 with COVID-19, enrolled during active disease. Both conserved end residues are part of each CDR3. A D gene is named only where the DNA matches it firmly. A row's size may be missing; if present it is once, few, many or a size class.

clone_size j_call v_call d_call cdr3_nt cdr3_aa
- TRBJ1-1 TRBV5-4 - TGTGCCAGCAGCTTGGGGTGGTCGGAGAGTAGCACTGAAGCTTTCTTT CASSLGWSESSTEAFF
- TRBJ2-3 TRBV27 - TGTGCCAGCAGTCCTTGGACTCCTAGCACAGATACGCAGTATTTT CASSPWTPSTDTQYF
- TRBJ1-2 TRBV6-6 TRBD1 TGTGCCAGCAGCGCCGGGACAGGGCTAGCTAACTATGGCTACACCTTC CASSAGTGLANYGYTF
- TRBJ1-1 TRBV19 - TGTGCCAGTAGTATTATTGTGAACACTGAAGCTTTCTTT CASSIIVNTEAFF
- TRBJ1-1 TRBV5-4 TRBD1 TGTGCCAGCAGCTTGGACGGACAGGGGGAAGCTTTCTTT CASSLDGQGEAFF
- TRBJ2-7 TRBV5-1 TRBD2 TGCGCCAGCAGCTCTACGACTAGCGGATACGAGCAGTACTTC CASSSTTSGYEQYF
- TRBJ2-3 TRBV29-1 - TGCAGCGCAGACAGGCAAAGCACAGATACGCAGTATTTT CSADRQSTDTQYF
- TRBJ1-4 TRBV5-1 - TGCGCCAGCAGACCAGAAGGAGGGGTTGCTGAAAAACTGTTTTTT CASRPEGGVAEKLFF
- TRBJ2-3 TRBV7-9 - TGTGCCAGCAGCTTAGCCGCGTTTGATACGCAGTATTTT CASSLAAFDTQYF
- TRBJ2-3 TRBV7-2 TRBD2 TGTGCCAGCAGCTTGCGGGGGGGCTGGAGGAGCACAGATACGCAGTATTTT CASSLRGGWRSTDTQYF
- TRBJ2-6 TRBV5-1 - TGCGCCAGCAGCTTTACAGGGCCTGGGGCCAACGTCCTGACTTTC CASSFTGPGANVLTF
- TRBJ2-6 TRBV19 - TGTGCCAGTAGCTACACAGGAGCTGGGGCCAACGTCCTGACTTTC CASSYTGAGANVLTF
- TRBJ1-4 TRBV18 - TGTGCCAGCTCACCAAACAGAGGGAATGAAAAACTGTTTTTT CASSPNRGNEKLFF
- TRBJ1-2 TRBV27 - TGTGCCAGCAGTTTCTATCCCGGACAGACTTCAGGCTACACCTTC CASSFYPGQTSGYTF
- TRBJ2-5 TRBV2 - TGTGCCAGCAGTGTCGGGACCCAGTACTTC CASSVGTQYF
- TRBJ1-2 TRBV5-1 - TGCGCCAGCTGGGGGGGCAACTATGGCTACACCTTC CASWGGNYGYTF
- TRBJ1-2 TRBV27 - TGTGCCACCCTACAGGGATCTGGCTACACCTTC CATLQGSGYTF
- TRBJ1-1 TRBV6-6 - TGTGCCAGCAGTTATGGCGGACAGTTCATGAACACTGAAGCTTTCTTT CASSYGGQFMNTEAFF
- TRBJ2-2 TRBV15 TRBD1 TGTGCCACCAGCAGGGGGGGACAGGGGTCCACCGGGGAGCTGTTTTTT CATSRGGQGSTGELFF
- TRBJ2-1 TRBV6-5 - TGTGCCAGCAGCCCAACACGCAATGAGCAGTTCTTC CASSPTRNEQFF
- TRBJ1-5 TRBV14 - TGTGCCAGCAGCCAAGAGCGGAGCAATCAGCCCCAGCATTTT CASSQERSNQPQHF
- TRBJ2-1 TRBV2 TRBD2 TGTGCCAGCAGTGGGGGAGGGCTGGTTGAGCAGTTCTTC CASSGGGLVEQFF
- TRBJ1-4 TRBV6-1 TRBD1 TGTGCCAGCAGTGAAGGGTCTAGGGGGCATAATGAAAAACTGTTTTTT CASSEGSRGHNEKLFF
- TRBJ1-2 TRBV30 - TGTGCCTCCATCGGTAACTATGGCTACACCTTC CASIGNYGYTF
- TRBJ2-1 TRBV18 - TGTGCCAGCTCACCACCGAAGGGGGGGCTCTACAATGAGCAGTTCTTC CASSPPKGGLYNEQFF
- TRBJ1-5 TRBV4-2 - TGTGCCAGCAGCCAAGTAGGAGGGAATCAGCCCCAGCATTTT CASSQVGGNQPQHF
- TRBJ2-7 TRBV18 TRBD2 TGTGCCAGCTCACCACCGGGGGGGTGGGCCTCCTACGAGCAGTACTTC CASSPPGGWASYEQYF
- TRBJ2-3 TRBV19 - TGTGCCAGCAGTAGTCCCGAACGAGGGAAGTATACGCAGTATTTT CASSSPERGKYTQYF
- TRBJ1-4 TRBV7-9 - TGTGCCAGCAGCCCGGAGGACAGATTTTCTGAAAAACTGTTTTTT CASSPEDRFSEKLFF
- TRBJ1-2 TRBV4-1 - TGCGCCAGCAGCCAAGATGGGGCCGCGGAGAACTATGGCTACACCTTC CASSQDGAAENYGYTF
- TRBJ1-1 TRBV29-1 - TGCAGCGTTTTCTCCAGGGTCCCTGAAGCTTTCTTT CSVFSRVPEAFF
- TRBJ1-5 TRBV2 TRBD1 TGTGCCAGCAGTTGGTCTAAGGACAGGGGCAAATATAGCAATCAGCCCCAGCATTTT CASSWSKDRGKYSNQPQHF
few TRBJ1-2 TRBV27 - TGTGCCAGCAGCGAGGCCGCGGGGAGGGTCCCCTATGGCTACACCTTC CASSEAAGRVPYGYTF
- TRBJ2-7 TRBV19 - TGTGCCACTCAACGAGCGGGTAAGGGGTCCTACGAGCAGTACTTC CATQRAGKGSYEQYF
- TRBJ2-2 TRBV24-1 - TGTGCCACCAGTGAACCTGGGGGGACCGGGGAGCTGTTTTTT CATSEPGGTGELFF